This is a list of T cell receptor beta chains from one sample in a study of cytomegalovirus exposure and HLA in healthy donors. TCRdb keeps only in-frame clones here, not all; method: immunoSEQ multiplex PCR. Of about 120,000 clones listed, more than 60% were seen once; the top ten hold about 2.5%. Source material: PBMCs. These TCRs come from a woman aged 40 to 50 in good health and CMV-seropositive. Each CDR3 is given with its conserved first and last residue. A D gene is named only where the DNA matches it firmly. Rows may omit the clone size; those that give it use once, few, many or a size class.

v_call	j_call	clone_size	d_call	cdr3_aa	cdr3_nt
TRBV9	TRBJ2-5	NA	TRBD1	CASSPTGTGHEETQYF	TGTGCCAGCAGCCCAACCGGGACAGGGCATGAAGAGACCCAGTACTTC
TRBV11-2	TRBJ2-3	NA	TRBD2	CASLAGGLTDTQYF	TGTGCCAGTTTAGCGGGGGGGCTCACAGATACGCAGTATTTT
TRBV7-2	TRBJ1-1	NA	NA	CASSETTGFGAFF	TGTGCCAGCAGCGAAACTACCGGATTCGGGGCTTTCTTT
TRBV7-2	TRBJ2-5	NA	TRBD1	CASSLVSEGAQETQYF	TGTGCCAGCAGCTTAGTTTCCGAGGGGGCCCAAGAGACCCAGTACTTC
TRBV5-1	TRBJ2-7	NA	TRBD1	CASSLDGDRGQYEQYF	TGCGCCAGCAGCTTGGATGGGGACAGGGGGCAATACGAGCAGTACTTC
TRBV9	TRBJ1-1	few	NA	CASSGLRGTEAFF	TGTGCCAGCAGCGGACTTAGGGGCACTGAAGCTTTCTTT
TRBV14	TRBJ2-7	NA	TRBD2	CASSLRTSGVQYF	TGTGCCAGCAGCCTCCGGACTAGCGGGGTTCAGTACTTC
TRBV5-4	TRBJ2-3	NA	TRBD2	CASTYRREVGRTDTQYF	TGTGCCAGCACCTACCGGCGGGAGGTAGGACGGACAGATACGCAGTATTTT
TRBV9	TRBJ2-5	NA	TRBD2	CASSPGTSGTVQETQYF	TGTGCCAGCAGCCCAGGGACTAGCGGGACCGTCCAAGAGACCCAGTACTTC
TRBV5-6	TRBJ2-7	NA	TRBD2	CASSSTTSGGLISYEQYF	TGTGCCAGCAGCTCCACGACTAGCGGGGGCCTCATCTCCTACGAGCAGTACTTC
TRBV30	TRBJ1-4	NA	NA	CAWSVGSGTNEKLFF	TGTGCCTGGAGTGTTGGCTCGGGAACTAATGAAAAACTGTTTTTT
TRBV7-9	TRBJ1-5	once	NA	CALAGVGNQPQHF	TGTGCCCTTGCGGGAGTTGGCAATCAGCCCCAGCATTTT
TRBV30	TRBJ1-1	NA	NA	CAWIGDWTEAFF	TGTGCCTGGATAGGGGATTGGACTGAAGCTTTCTTT